Listed below are T cell receptor beta chains from one sample, sequenced in a study of Tregs in tolerant kidney transplant recipients. TCRdb's table, derived via immunoSEQ multiplex PCR, lists solely in-frame clones and lacks some. This table has 20,000 to 25,000 clones, about 84% appearing once. The source was CD8+ T cells from blood (PBMCs), collected 6 months after the transplant. These receptors originate from a human patient who received a combined kidney and bone marrow transplant. The graft donor may have given rise to some T cells. Each CDR3 is given without its conserved first and last residue. The order of the fields is D gene, clone size, J gene, V gene, CDR3 protein. D genes are given only for firm matches. For some rows the clone size is stated as once, few or many, or as a class when expanded; others skip it.

TRBD1 . TRBJ2-5 TRBV5-5 ASSLRDRGIQETQY
TRBD2 . TRBJ2-1 TRBV15 ATSDGRGYNEQF
TRBD2 . TRBJ2-3 TRBV29-1 LAWLAGGTDTQY
TRBD2 . TRBJ2-3 TRBV7-2 ASSFREGPDTQY
. large TRBJ1-2 TRBV7-9 ASSLDNQAPHGYT
. . TRBJ1-4 TRBV7-6 ASSFRINEKLF
TRBD1 . TRBJ1-1 TRBV13 ASSLGQGLGTRTEAF
TRBD1 . TRBJ1-1 TRBV19 ASSSGQGNTEAF
. . TRBJ2-5 TRBV6-4 ASRGYRETQY
. . TRBJ1-6 TRBV7-6 ASSLVPSDGNNSPLH
. . TRBJ1-1 TRBV7-9 ASTSITDTEAF
TRBD2 . TRBJ2-5 TRBV4-3 ASSQDLSSGPQETQY
TRBD2 few TRBJ2-7 TRBV6-5 ASSVGLAYEQY
. . TRBJ2-7 TRBV4-2 ASSQEDTSYEQY
TRBD2 . TRBJ2-7 TRBV4-1 ASSQDLARREYSYEQY
. . TRBJ1-1 TRBV6-5 ASSYTEGGTEAF
TRBD1 . TRBJ2-7 TRBV11-2 ASSFGRGRAHEQY
. once TRBJ1-4 TRBV15 ATSRVRGRTNEKLF
TRBD1 . TRBJ2-7 TRBV29-1 SVEDPGQGAREQY
. . TRBJ2-7 TRBV28 ASSPNRVRYEQY
TRBD2 few TRBJ2-3 TRBV6-4 ASSDSTSGGRTQY
. . TRBJ1-4 TRBV6-1 ASSQYPATNEKLF
. . TRBJ2-6 TRBV11-2 ASSLLSGANVLT
TRBD2 once TRBJ2-7 TRBV9 ASSAGTSGSYEQY
. once TRBJ2-1 TRBV19 ASRRTGFYNEQF
TRBD2 . TRBJ2-2 TRBV4-3 ASSRSTSGDLTGELF
. . TRBJ2-7 TRBV4-1 ASSPGSGAGYEQY
. . TRBJ2-2 TRBV4-1 ASSQLVTGELF
. . TRBJ2-2 TRBV27 ASSLSGSGHRELF
. . TRBJ2-3 TRBV7-5 VSHCLAGGVDTQY
. . TRBJ1-2 TRBV7-9 ASRTAIANGYT
TRBD1 few TRBJ1-4 TRBV6-5 ASSYSQGSEKLF
TRBD1 . TRBJ2-7 TRBV9 ASSEGTGHSEQY
TRBD1 . TRBJ2-7 TRBV7-6 ASSYRDRGLDEQY
. . TRBJ1-1 TRBV5-6 ASSFGQSPEAF
. . TRBJ1-1 TRBV29-1 SLSMGGYTEAF
. . TRBJ2-7 TRBV9 ASSVGGETYEQY
. . TRBJ2-7 TRBV7-6 ASSLSGTPDYEQY
. . TRBJ1-5 TRBV27 ASSLNFNQPQH
TRBD1 medium-sized TRBJ1-1 TRBV10-3 ATGQGSFGEAEAF
TRBD2 once TRBJ2-5 TRBV13 ASSSSGREGIQETQY
. . TRBJ1-2 TRBV13 ASSPRGELGGYT
TRBD2 . TRBJ2-7 TRBV11-1 ASSLAASGVFGEQY
. . TRBJ1-5 TRBV7-3 ASSLSTGNQPQH
. . TRBJ1-1 TRBV28 ASSPNLVPRNTEAF